This T cell receptor beta chain emerged from a study of T cells in Graves' hyperthyroidism and ophthalmopathy. In the study overall: Specimen type is peripheral blood, collected at initial diagnosis prior to any treatment. Study conclusions and caveats: Ophthalmopathy was distinguished from stable hyperthyroidism by 13 V-J signatures.

Using RNA transcripts as the source, TCR beta CDR3 regions were amplified. The primer set for the first-round RT-PCR of the TCR CDR3 was HTBI. One entry per CDR3 protein results from TCRdb running MiXCR on the multiplex PCR reads. The data hold 600,000 or so distinct CDR3 sequences, with more than 14% observed a single time. Lactation, pregnancy, other autoimmune disease or uncontrolled infection led to exclusion of patients. The source of the PBMCs was approximately 10 ml of fresh peripheral blood. The V and J ends lost 2 bases and 2 bases respectively, with 13 bases between them. Germline assignment: CDR1 DFQATT and CDR2 SNEGSKA (reference sequence). The CDR3 length is 15 residues. This clonotype was found many times. Antigen specificity is unknown.

This sequence was found in a woman in her forties or fifties with Graves' ophthalmopathy. The sequencing sample was made of blood. The chain employs TRBV20-1 and TRBJ2-4; D may be TRBD1 (5 bases). DNA of the CDR3: TGCAGTGCTAGACATGGTGGGGCGACCAAAAACATTCAGTACTTC. Residues: CSARHGGATKNIQYF.